The entry below describes one TCR beta chain. The target antigen is unknown. The CDR3 length is 13 residues. Germline V CDR1 and CDR2: MGHDK, SYGVNS. V was trimmed by 6 bases and J by 1 base, leaving 9 bases between them. These data are taken from a study of beta chain features in type 1 diabetes. General observations from the study: At VDJ recombination sites, type 1 diabetes patients had fewer insertions and more deleted nucleotides. PCR might favor shorter templates, equally in patients and controls. There was a moderate but significant shortening of TCRB CDR3s in all four CD4+ subsets of Type 1 diabetes patients. Patients showed naive, central memory and Treg TCRB repertoires that appeared more similar than those of healthy donors.

The investigators reverse transcribed all of the isolated RNA, so they sequenced expressed TCRB transcripts. The protocol was immunoSEQ multiplex PCR, while the TCRdb copy is restricted to in-frame clones and leaves out a portion. This sample has some 280,000 clones, with roughly an eighth found just once. This rearrangement joins TRBV25-1 to TRBJ1-1; D is unresolved. The sequence was collected from a man aged 25-45 years with type 1 diabetes. What was sequenced was naive CD4+ T cells from blood. The chain's CDR3 is CASRGVRNTEAFF. The CDR3 DNA follows: TGTGCCAGCAGGGGAGTGAGGAACACTGAAGCTTTCTTT.